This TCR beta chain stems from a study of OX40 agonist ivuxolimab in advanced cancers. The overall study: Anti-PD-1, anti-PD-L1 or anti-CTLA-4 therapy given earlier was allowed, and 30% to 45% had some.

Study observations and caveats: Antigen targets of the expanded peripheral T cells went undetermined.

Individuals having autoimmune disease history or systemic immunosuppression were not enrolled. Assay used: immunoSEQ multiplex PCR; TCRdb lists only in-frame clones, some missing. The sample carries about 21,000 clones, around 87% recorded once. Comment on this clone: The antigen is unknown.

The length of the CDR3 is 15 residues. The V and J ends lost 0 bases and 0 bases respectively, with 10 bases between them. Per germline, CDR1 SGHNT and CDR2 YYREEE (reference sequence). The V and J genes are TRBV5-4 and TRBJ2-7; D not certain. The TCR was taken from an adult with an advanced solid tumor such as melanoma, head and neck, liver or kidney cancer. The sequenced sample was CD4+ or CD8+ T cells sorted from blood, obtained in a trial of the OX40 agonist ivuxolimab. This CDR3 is CASSLAGSFSYEQYF. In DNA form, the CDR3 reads TGTGCCAGCAGCTTGGCCGGCAGTTTCTCCTACGAGCAGTACTTC.